This T cell receptor (beta chain) was recorded in a study of T cells in Graves' hyperthyroidism and ophthalmopathy (dated by TCRdb to between 2019 and 2020). Background on the whole study: Peripheral blood samples were taken at initial diagnosis, before any treatment was given. TCR V-J signatures able to tell the groups apart were searched for in a discovery cohort of 100 patients, of whom fewer than 45 had Graves' ophthalmopathy and roughly 57 had stable Graves' hyperthyroidism. Prospective prediction of ophthalmopathy was tested in an independent validation cohort consisting of some 18 hyperthyroidism patients and approximately 16 patients who later progressed to ophthalmopathy. For training and testing, the approximately 97 patients in the discovery cohort were randomly divided in a 7:3 ratio. In addition, the study compared T-cell repertoires in thyroid tissue and in blood from five or six Graves' hyperthyroidism patients. Following sampling, methimazole starting at 30 mg daily was given to hyperthyroidism patients, and high-dose intravenous methylprednisolone was given to ophthalmopathy patients. According to the paper, TCR Vbeta CDR3 sequencing was carried out on approximately 140 peripheral blood samples, which came from 40 to 45 ophthalmopathy, 75 to 80 hyperthyroidism and roughly 17 progressor patients. On the study overall, not on this receptor specifically: Sample size was not statistically predetermined, and blinding of investigators to group allocation was not performed. A model built on a 13 V-J signature distinguished ophthalmopathy from stable hyperthyroidism, reaching 87.88% sensitivity and under 84% specificity in cross-validation and 80%/75% in testing. Most expanded thyroid clonotypes (frequency above 0.001) were also detected in blood, suggesting blood repertoires may reflect thyroid immune responses. In validation, the model predicted progression to ophthalmopathy with approximately 71% sensitivity and approximately 78% specificity, a median of about 6.7 months before onset.

This clonotype was counted ten times or more. No cognate antigen has been identified for it. No quality values exist for individual bases; no much larger clone is one base distant. The CDR3 holds 13 amino acids from the cysteine to the phenylalanine. The only DNA kept is the CDR3, 39 bases in frame from the first base. CDR1 and CDR2 were assigned from the germline V gene as SGHDT and YYEEEE. The germline ends are 7 bases apart after V is trimmed by 1 base and J by 3 bases. Stable Graves' hyperthyroidism was defined as the absence of progression to ophthalmopathy over 18 months of follow-up. Hyperthyroidism patients were newly diagnosed, had a disease duration of under 2 months, and were aged 18 to 65 years. The study excluded patients with uncontrolled infections, other autoimmune diseases, pregnancy or lactation. Clinical symptoms, serum thyroxine and TRAb, thyroid ultrasound, and orbital computed tomography formed the basis for the diagnoses. Ficoll-Paque density gradient centrifugation was used to isolate PBMCs from 9.5 to 10 ml of fresh peripheral blood. Trizol reagent was used to extract total RNA, and RNA quality was then checked on an Agilent 2100 Bioanalyzer.

The TCR beta CDR3 regions were amplified from RNA transcripts. For the first round of RT-PCR on the TCR CDR3, the HTBI primer set was used together with the Qiagen OneStep RT-PCR kit. Libraries were constructed in a second round of multiplex PCR, after which size selection and purification were performed. Libraries were sequenced paired-end with 100 bp reads on an Illumina HiSeq2000. The paper's processing steps were these. SOAPnuke was used to process the raw data, removing reads that contained adapters or uncalled bases, had a mean Phred below 15, or lacked an exact match to the constant primer or identifier. COPE v1.2.5 was used to merge high-quality paired reads, and clonotypes were defined as unique nucleotide sequences. MiTCR v1.1 was used to align clonotypes to the IMGT TRBV, TRBD and TRBJ reference segments. Only V-J combinations with frequency above 0.0001, covering 99.2% of repertoires, were analysed. A TCS score was defined as the ratio of F50 (clonal expansion) to E x V (chaos), with BLOSUM62-based TCRdist applied between CDR3 peptides within each V-J. Welch's t-statistics and random forest reduced fewer than 550 V-J features to roughly 13, which were used in a naive Bayes classifier (R e1071). Using fastp trimming at Q25 and MiXCR clonotype assembly, TCRdb reanalyzed the public sequencing data and kept in-frame beta chains. All rows with the same CDR3 protein become a single entry with the most common DNA and genes. TCRdb's processing, not the authors' own work, is the source of the V and J calls. The sample table lists roughly 350,000 distinct CDR3 sequences, over 11% of them with a count of one. Approximately 23% of the sample comes from the top ten.

The source is a woman aged 25 to 39 with Graves' hyperthyroidism. Specimen: blood. The rearrangement combines TRBV5-6 with TRBJ1-1; the D gene identity is not certain. The sequenced DNA is TGTGCCAGCAGCTTGAACGCCTACACTGAAGCTTTCTTT. Translated, this gives CASSLNAYTEAFF.